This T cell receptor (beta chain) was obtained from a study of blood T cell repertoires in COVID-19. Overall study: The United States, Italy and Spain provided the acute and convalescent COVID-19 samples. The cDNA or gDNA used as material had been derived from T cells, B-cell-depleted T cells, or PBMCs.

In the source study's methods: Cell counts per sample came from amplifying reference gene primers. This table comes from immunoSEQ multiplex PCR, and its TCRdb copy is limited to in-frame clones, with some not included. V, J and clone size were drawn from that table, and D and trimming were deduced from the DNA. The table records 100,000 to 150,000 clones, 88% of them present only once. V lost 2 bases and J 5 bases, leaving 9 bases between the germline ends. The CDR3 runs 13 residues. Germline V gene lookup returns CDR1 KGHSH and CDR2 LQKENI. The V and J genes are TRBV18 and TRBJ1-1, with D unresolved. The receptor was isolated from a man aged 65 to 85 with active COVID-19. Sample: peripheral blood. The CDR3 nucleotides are TGTGCCAGCTCACCATTAGTAGAAACTGAAGCTTTCTTT. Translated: CASSPLVETEAFF.